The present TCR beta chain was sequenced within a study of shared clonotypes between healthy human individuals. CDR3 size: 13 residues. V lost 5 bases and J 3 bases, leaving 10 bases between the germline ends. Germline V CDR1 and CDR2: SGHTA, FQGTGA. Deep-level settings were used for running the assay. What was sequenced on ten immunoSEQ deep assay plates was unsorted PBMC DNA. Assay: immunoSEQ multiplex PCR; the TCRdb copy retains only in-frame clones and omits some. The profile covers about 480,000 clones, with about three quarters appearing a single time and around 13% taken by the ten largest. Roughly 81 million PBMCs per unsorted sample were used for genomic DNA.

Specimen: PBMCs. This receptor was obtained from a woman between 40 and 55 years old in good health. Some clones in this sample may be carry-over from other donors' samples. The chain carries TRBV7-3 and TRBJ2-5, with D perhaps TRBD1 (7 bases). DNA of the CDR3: TGTGCCAGCAGCGCGGGGACAGAAGAGACCCAGTACTTC. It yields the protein CASSAGTEETQYF.